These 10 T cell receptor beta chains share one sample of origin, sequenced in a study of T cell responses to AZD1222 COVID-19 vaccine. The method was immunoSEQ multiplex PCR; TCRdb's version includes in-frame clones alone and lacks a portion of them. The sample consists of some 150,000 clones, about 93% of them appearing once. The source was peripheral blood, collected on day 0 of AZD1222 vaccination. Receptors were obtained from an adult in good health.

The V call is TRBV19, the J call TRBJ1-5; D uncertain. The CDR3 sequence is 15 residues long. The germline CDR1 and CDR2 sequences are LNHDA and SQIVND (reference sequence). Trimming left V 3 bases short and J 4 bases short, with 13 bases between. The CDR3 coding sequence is TGTGCCAGTAGTATTATGGGAGGGCGGAATCAGCCCCAGCATTTT. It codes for CASSIMGGRNQPQHF.

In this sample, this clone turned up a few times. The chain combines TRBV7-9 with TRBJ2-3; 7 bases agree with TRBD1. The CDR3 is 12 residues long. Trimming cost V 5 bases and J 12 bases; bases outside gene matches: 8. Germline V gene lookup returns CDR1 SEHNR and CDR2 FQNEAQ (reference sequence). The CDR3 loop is CASSSRDSLQYF. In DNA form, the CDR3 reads TGTGCCAGCAGCAGCCGGGACAGCCTTCAGTATTTT.

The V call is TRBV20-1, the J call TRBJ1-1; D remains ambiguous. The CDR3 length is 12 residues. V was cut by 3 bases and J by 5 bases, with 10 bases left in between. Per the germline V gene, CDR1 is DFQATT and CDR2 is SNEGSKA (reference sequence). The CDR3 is CSASLGRTEAFF. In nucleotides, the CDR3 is TGCAGTGCTAGTTTAGGGAGGACTGAAGCTTTCTTT.

Here the CDR3 reads CASSLGGGSDEQFF. CDR3 sequence (DNA): TGTGCCAGCAGCTTAGGGGGAGGGAGCGATGAGCAGTTCTTC. The chain recombines TRBV7-9 with TRBJ2-1; 7 nucleotides align to TRBD2. With V trimmed by 1 base and J by 8 bases, 5 bases remained unmatched. The CDR3 is made up of 14 amino acids. Germline loops: CDR1 SEHNR, CDR2 FQNEAQ (reference sequence).

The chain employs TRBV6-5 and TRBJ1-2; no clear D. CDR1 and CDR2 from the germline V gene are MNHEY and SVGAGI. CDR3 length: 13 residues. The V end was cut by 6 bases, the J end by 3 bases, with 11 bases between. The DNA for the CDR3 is TGTGCCAGCAGCCTCTCCAGACACTATGGCTACACCTTC. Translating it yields CASSLSRHYGYTF.

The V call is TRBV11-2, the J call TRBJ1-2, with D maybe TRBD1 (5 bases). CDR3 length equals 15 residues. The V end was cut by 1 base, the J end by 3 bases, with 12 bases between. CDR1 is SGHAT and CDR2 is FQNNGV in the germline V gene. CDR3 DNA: TGTGCCAGCAGCTTAGGGCCCGGGGCAGACTATGGCTACACCTTC. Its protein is CASSLGPGADYGYTF.

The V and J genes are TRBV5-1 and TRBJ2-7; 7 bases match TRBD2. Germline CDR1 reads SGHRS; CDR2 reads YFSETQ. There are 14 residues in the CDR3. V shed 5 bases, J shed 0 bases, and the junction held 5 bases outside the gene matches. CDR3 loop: CASSMGGSSYEQYF. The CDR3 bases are TGCGCCAGCAGTATGGGGGGGAGCTCCTACGAGCAGTACTTC.

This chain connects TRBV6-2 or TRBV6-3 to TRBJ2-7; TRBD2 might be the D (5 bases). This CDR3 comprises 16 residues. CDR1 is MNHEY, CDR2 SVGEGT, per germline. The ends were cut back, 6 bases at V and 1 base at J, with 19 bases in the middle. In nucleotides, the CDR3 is TGTGCCAGCAGCCTCCTCGGCCAGGAGGTTTCCTACGAGCAGTACTTC. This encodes CASSLLGQEVSYEQYF.

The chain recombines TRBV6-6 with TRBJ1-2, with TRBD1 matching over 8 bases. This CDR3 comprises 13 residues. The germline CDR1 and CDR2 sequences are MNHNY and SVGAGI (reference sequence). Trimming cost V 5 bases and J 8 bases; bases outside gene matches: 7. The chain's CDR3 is CASSITDRGGYTF. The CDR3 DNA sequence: TGTGCCAGCAGTATAACTGACAGGGGCGGCTACACCTTC.

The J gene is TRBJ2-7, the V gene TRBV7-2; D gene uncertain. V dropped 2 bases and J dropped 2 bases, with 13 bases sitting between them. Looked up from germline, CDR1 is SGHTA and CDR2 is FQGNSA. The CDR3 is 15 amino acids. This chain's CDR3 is CASSLTGRKTYEQYF. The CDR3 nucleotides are TGTGCCAGCAGCTTAACGGGCAGGAAGACCTACGAGCAGTACTTC.